This TCR beta chain was sequenced during a study of blood T cell repertoires in COVID-19. This clone came up a few times. The table came from immunoSEQ multiplex PCR; TCRdb's copy has only in-frame clones and leaves some out. The sample carries roughly 150,000 clones, about 90% recorded once. Germline V gene data show CDR1 as DFQATT and CDR2 as SNEGSKA (reference sequence). V lost 3 bases and J 6 bases, leaving 15 bases between the germline ends. The CDR3 consists of 14 residues. The J gene is TRBJ1-5, the V gene TRBV20-1; a possible D gene is TRBD1 (5 bases). Sequencing was carried out using peripheral blood. The receptor comes from a man aged 60-69 years with acute or convalescent COVID-19. The CDR3 is CSASTGHGSQPQHF. CDR3 nucleotide sequence: TGCAGTGCTAGTACCGGACACGGGAGTCAGCCCCAGCATTTT.